The 14 T cell receptor beta chains below come from one sample, sequenced in a study of CD8+ T cells in alopecia areata. Following RNA extraction, reverse transcription yielded cDNA that acted as the sequencing template. Produced via immunoSEQ multiplex PCR; TCRdb's table is partial and in-frame only. The table includes under 300,000 clones, 67% detected once. The source was CD4+ T cells sorted from blood, collected at week 0. These receptors were taken from a human donor with alopecia areata.

The CDR3 is CASSLGRAYTEAFF. The DNA for the CDR3 is TGTGCCAGCAGCTTAGGCAGAGCTTACACTGAAGCTTTCTTT. The chain carries TRBV7-2 and TRBJ1-1; D gene uncertain. V was pared by 1 base and J by 3 bases, with 9 bases between. The CDR3 runs to 14 residues. Germline V gene sequence: CDR1 SGHTA, CDR2 FQGNSA.

This clone was picked up one time. The CDR3 spells CASSLGQPTYEQYF. Written as DNA, the CDR3 is TGTGCCAGCAGCCTAGGACAGCCTACCTACGAGCAGTACTTC. This chain uses TRBV5-6 with TRBJ2-7; perhaps TRBD1 as D (6 bases). Trimming left V 4 bases short and J 2 bases short, with 13 bases between. The CDR3 loop spans 14 amino acids. The germline V gene encodes CDR1 SGHDT and CDR2 YYEEEE.

The chain recombines TRBV4-1 with TRBJ2-1; D is ambiguous. The CDR3 is 14 residues long. Germline V gene data show CDR1 as MGHRA and CDR2 as YSYEKL. V was clipped by 4 bases and J by 5 bases, with 12 bases between them. CDR3 DNA: TGCGCCAGCAGCCTCGAGCTGAGAGACAATGAGCAGTTCTTC. Translated, it gives CASSLELRDNEQFF.

The table lists this clone with a count of one. The genes are TRBV7-2 and TRBJ2-4; 9 nucleotides match TRBD1. CDR1 is SGHTA, CDR2 FQGNSA, per germline. The CDR3 totals 16 residues. V gave up 4 bases and J gave up 1 base; unmatched junction bases: 5. In DNA form, the CDR3 reads TGTGCCAGCAGCTCCACAGGGGGCCTGGCCAAAAACATTCAGTACTTC. Translating gives CASSSTGGLAKNIQYF.

The chain has TRBV4-3 and TRBJ1-2; D ambiguous. CDR1 and CDR2 (germline): LGHNA, YSLEER. This CDR3 is 15 amino acids long. Trimming stripped 0 bases from V and 7 bases from J, with 15 bases between. The CDR3 spells CASSQDPRPEGGYTF. CDR3 in DNA: TGCGCCAGCAGCCAAGACCCTAGACCCGAGGGTGGCTACACCTTC.

This clone was picked up one time. This chain links TRBV9 with TRBJ2-1; D is ambiguous. V dropped 4 bases and J dropped 3 bases, with 8 bases sitting between them. Per germline, CDR1 SGDLS and CDR2 YYNGEE. The CDR3 sequence is 13 residues long. The CDR3 loop is CASSPRNYNEQFF. The CDR3, as DNA: TGTGCCAGCAGCCCAAGGAACTACAATGAGCAGTTCTTC.

The V gene is TRBV4-1, the J gene TRBJ1-2, with D unresolved. Looked up from germline, CDR1 is MGHRA and CDR2 is YSYEKL. Deletions cut 4 bases from V and 4 bases from J, with 10 bases between. The CDR3 runs to 13 residues. CDR3: CASSPPGSYGYTF. DNA of the CDR3: TGCGCCAGCAGCCCCCCTGGCAGCTATGGCTACACCTTC.

The rearrangement joins TRBV29-1 to TRBJ1-1; tentative D call: TRBD1 (6 bases). CDR3 length equals 14 residues. The V gene's germline CDR1 is SQVTM and CDR2 ANQGSEA. Trimming cost V 4 bases and J 1 base, with 13 bases left between them. The CDR3: CSVVGGSSNTEAFF. In nucleotides, the CDR3 is TGCAGCGTTGTAGGGGGGTCTTCGAACACTGAAGCTTTCTTT. Based on the CDR3 plus reference TRBV29-1 and TRBJ1-1, the full variable domain is SAVISQKPSRDICQRGTSLTIQCQVDSQVTMMFWYRQQPGQSLTLIATANQGSEATYESGFVIDKFPISRPNLTFSTLTVSNMSPEDSSIYLCSVVGGSSNTEAFFGQGTRLTVV.

The CDR3 nucleotides read TGCAGCGTTGAGTTCAGGGGAGAGACGGACACCGGGGAGCTGTTTTTT. Translation: CSVEFRGETDTGELFF. The gene calls are TRBV29-1 and TRBJ2-2, with a possible D match to TRBD1 (6 bases). CDR3 length equals 16 residues. Trimming took 3 bases from V and 3 from J, leaving 17 bases between them. The germline CDR1 and CDR2 sequences are SQVTM and ANQGSEA.

The rearrangement joins TRBV7-2 to TRBJ2-7; TRBD2 matches at 7 bases. The CDR3 consists of 12 residues. With V trimmed by 8 bases and J by 1 base, 2 bases remained unmatched. The germline V gene encodes CDR1 SGHTA and CDR2 FQGNSA. The chain's CDR3 is CASGRASYEQYF. CDR3 nucleotide sequence: TGTGCCAGCGGGAGGGCGTCCTACGAGCAGTACTTC.

This chain connects TRBV7-3 to TRBJ2-2; either TRBD1 or TRBD2 may fit D (5 bases each). Germline V CDR1 and CDR2: SGHTA, FQGTGA. V was trimmed by 1 base and J by 4 bases, leaving 10 bases between them. This CDR3 contains 15 residues. CDR3 region: CASSLRGAGTGELFF. CDR3 coding DNA: TGTGCCAGCAGCTTAAGAGGGGCGGGCACCGGGGAGCTGTTTTTT.

This rearrangement joins TRBV6-1 to TRBJ2-7; D unclear. The CDR3 has 14 residues. Germline V lookup: CDR1 MNHNS, CDR2 SASEGT. Deletions cut 7 bases from V and 0 bases from J, with 13 bases between. In DNA, the CDR3 is TGTGCCAGCATCCGGCCTGGGGACTCCTACGAGCAGTACTTC. Residues: CASIRPGDSYEQYF.

This clone appeared many times. The chain uses TRBV7-6 and TRBJ2-7; 9 nucleotides match TRBD1. Germline V gene sequence: CDR1 SGHVS, CDR2 FNYEAQ. V lost 1 base and J lost 0; bases outside the gene matches: 7. The CDR3 extends over 17 amino acids. The CDR3 DNA reads TGTGCCAGCAGCTTAGGAGTCGGACAGGGGAGCTCCTACGAGCAGTACTTC. As protein: CASSLGVGQGSSYEQYF.

The genes are TRBV5-1 and TRBJ1-6; 9 bases are shared with TRBD1. The CDR3 contains 16 residues. CDR1 and CDR2 from the germline V gene are SGHRS and YFSETQ. V lost 6 bases to trimming and J lost 10 bases; unmatched junction nucleotides: 14. The CDR3 loop reads CASTLGDRDRGSPLHF. The CDR3 bases are TGCGCCAGCACCCTCGGGGACAGGGATAGAGGGTCACCCCTCCACTTT.